This T cell receptor (beta chain) was recorded in a study of T cell changes during pregnancy in multiple sclerosis. This clone showed up just once. Trimming at V came to 5 bases and at J to 0 bases, leaving 7 bases not matched to a gene. Germline CDR1 is MNHNY and CDR2 is SVGAGI (reference sequence). This CDR3 spans 15 amino acids. Clones were read by immunoSEQ multiplex PCR, and TCRdb kept only the in-frame ones, dropping some. The repertoire holds nearly 110,000 clones, 91% seen once, with 1.6% in the top ten. The sequencing here drew on peripheral blood, taken before pregnancy. This receptor was taken from a female donor with multiple sclerosis, enrolled in a pregnancy study. The V and J genes are TRBV6-6 and TRBJ2-7; 7 bases map to TRBD1. The CDR3 loop is CASSTQGDDSYEQYF. In DNA form, the CDR3 reads TGTGCCAGCAGTACCCAGGGGGACGACTCCTACGAGCAGTACTTC.